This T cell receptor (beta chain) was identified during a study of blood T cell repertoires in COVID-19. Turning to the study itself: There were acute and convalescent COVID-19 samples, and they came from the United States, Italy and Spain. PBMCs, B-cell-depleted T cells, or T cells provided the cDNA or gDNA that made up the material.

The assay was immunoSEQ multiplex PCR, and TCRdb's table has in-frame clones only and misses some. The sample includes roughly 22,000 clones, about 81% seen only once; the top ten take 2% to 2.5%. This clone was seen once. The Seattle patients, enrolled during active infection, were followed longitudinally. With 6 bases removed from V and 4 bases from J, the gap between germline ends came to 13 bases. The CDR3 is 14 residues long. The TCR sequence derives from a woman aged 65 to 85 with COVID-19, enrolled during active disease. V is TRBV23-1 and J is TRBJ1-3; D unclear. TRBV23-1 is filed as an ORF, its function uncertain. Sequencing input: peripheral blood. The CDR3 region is CASSSDKSGNTIYF. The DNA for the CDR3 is TGCGCCAGCAGCTCCGACAAGTCCGGAAACACCATATATTTT.